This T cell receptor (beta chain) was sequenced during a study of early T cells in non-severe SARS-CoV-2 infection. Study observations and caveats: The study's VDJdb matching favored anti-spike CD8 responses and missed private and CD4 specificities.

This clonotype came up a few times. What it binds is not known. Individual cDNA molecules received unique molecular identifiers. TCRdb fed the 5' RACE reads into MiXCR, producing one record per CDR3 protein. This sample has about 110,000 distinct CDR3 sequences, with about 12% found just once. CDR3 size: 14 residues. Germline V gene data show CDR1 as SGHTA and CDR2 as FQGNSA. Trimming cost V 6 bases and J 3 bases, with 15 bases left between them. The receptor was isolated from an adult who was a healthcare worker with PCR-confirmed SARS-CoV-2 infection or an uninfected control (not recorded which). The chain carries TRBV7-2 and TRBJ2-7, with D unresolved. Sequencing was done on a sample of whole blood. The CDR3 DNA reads TGTGCCAGCAGAGAAGGTGGTAGTCACTACGAGCAGTACTTC. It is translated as CASREGGSHYEQYF.